These T cell receptor beta chains were read from a single sample in a study of T cell changes during pregnancy in multiple sclerosis. The repertoire was sequenced with immunoSEQ multiplex PCR; TCRdb's copy has only in-frame clones and lacks some. The data show 40,000 to 50,000 clones, 90% to 95% seen once. The specimen comprised CD8+ T cells from peripheral blood mononuclear cells, sampled in the third trimester of pregnancy. The origin of the receptors is a female donor with multiple sclerosis, enrolled in a pregnancy study. Each CDR3 is given with its conserved first and last residue. The D gene is left open where the match is weak. Not all rows give a size; the values are once, few, many and, for expanded clones, a class.

clone size	V gene	D gene	J gene	CDR3 protein	CDR3 DNA
once	TRBV18	NA	TRBJ2-3	CASSPIGGDTDTQYF	TGTGCCAGCTCACCGATAGGGGGAGACACAGATACGCAGTATTTT
many	TRBV6-1	TRBD2	TRBJ2-3	CASSEIAGSTDTQYF	TGTGCCAGCAGTGAGATAGCGGGGAGCACAGATACGCAGTATTTT
once	TRBV19	TRBD2	TRBJ2-2	CASSTPGLAGGPKAGELFF	TGTGCCAGTAGTACACCGGGACTAGCGGGAGGGCCCAAAGCCGGGGAGCTGTTTTTT
once	TRBV11-2	NA	TRBJ1-4	CASSPPGVATNEKLFF	TGTGCCAGCAGCCCCCCGGGGGTGGCAACTAATGAAAAACTGTTTTTT
NA	TRBV28	NA	TRBJ2-1	CASSLPGYNEQFF	TGTGCCAGCAGTTTACCGGGGTACAATGAGCAGTTCTTC
once	TRBV5-5	TRBD1	TRBJ1-1	CASSPGQLEAFF	TGTGCCAGCAGCCCGGGACAGCTTGAAGCTTTCTTT
few	TRBV5-1	TRBD2	TRBJ2-2	CASSLGPAGVLAGELFF	TGCGCCAGCAGCTTGGGGCCGGCGGGAGTTTTGGCCGGGGAGCTGTTTTTT
NA	TRBV5-1	NA	TRBJ2-5	CASSLEGGLQETQYF	TGCGCCAGCAGCTTGGAGGGCGGACTGCAAGAGACCCAGTACTTC
NA	TRBV7-2	TRBD1	TRBJ2-2	CASSFWDREVDTGELFF	TGTGCCAGCAGCTTCTGGGACAGGGAAGTAGACACCGGGGAGCTGTTTTTT
NA	TRBV7-3	TRBD2	TRBJ2-3	CASSLNPGTSTDTQYF	TGTGCCAGCAGCTTAAACCCCGGGACTAGTACAGATACGCAGTATTTT
NA	TRBV2	TRBD1	TRBJ1-1	CAIQGGRRAEAFF	TGTGCCATTCAAGGGGGCAGGAGAGCTGAAGCTTTCTTT
NA	TRBV6-5	TRBD2	TRBJ2-7	CASSYSSGGPGEEQYF	TGTGCCAGCAGTTACTCTAGCGGGGGCCCTGGTGAGGAGCAGTACTTC
NA	TRBV13	TRBD1	TRBJ1-1	CASSYRDRGTEAFF	TGTGCCAGCAGCTACCGGGACAGGGGCACTGAAGCTTTCTTT
NA	TRBV18	NA	TRBJ2-1	CASSRSGDLYNEQFF	TGTGCCAGCTCGCGATCAGGGGACCTCTACAATGAGCAGTTCTTC
NA	TRBV5-8	NA	TRBJ2-2	CASSRDKRKTNTGELFF	TGTGCCAGCAGTAGGGACAAGCGAAAGACGAACACCGGGGAGCTGTTTTTT
NA	TRBV6-6	NA	TRBJ1-5	CASSYKNINQPQHF	TGTGCCAGCAGTTACAAGAACATCAATCAGCCCCAGCATTTT
NA	TRBV6-6	NA	TRBJ2-4	CASSRTPGWVKNIQYF	TGTGCCAGCAGTCGCACCCCGGGGTGGGTGAAAAACATTCAGTACTTC
NA	TRBV28	NA	TRBJ2-1	CASSFVGSNNEQFF	TGTGCCAGCAGTTTCGTGGGGAGCAACAATGAGCAGTTCTTC
NA	TRBV5-1	NA	TRBJ1-1	CASSLDGTKNTEAFF	TGCGCCAGCAGCTTGGACGGGACAAAGAACACTGAAGCTTTCTTT
medium-sized	TRBV4-1	TRBD1	TRBJ2-7	CASSFGQGFDYEQYF	TGCGCCAGCAGTTTCGGACAGGGGTTCGACTACGAGCAGTACTTC
NA	TRBV30	NA	TRBJ1-1	CAWSMSTEAFF	TGTGCCTGGAGTATGAGCACTGAAGCTTTCTTT
once	TRBV7-8	NA	TRBJ2-5	CASSLSSGGETQYF	TGTGCCAGCAGCCTTAGTAGTGGGGGGGAGACCCAGTACTTC
NA	TRBV25-1	NA	TRBJ2-5	CASHDRNQETQYF	TGTGCCAGCCACGACAGAAACCAAGAGACCCAGTACTTC
NA	TRBV11-2	NA	TRBJ2-1	CASSLTRTGYNEQFF	TGTGCCAGCAGCCTCACTAGGACTGGTTACAATGAGCAGTTCTTC
few	TRBV4-1	NA	TRBJ1-4	CASSQDRNEKLFF	TGCGCCAGCAGCCAAGACAGAAATGAAAAACTGTTTTTT
NA	TRBV7-9	TRBD1	TRBJ1-1	CASSLGTGGAGDTEAFF	TGTGCCAGCAGCTTGGGGACAGGGGGCGCAGGGGACACTGAAGCTTTCTTT
NA	TRBV28	NA	TRBJ1-1	CASSSPGHPTTGNTEAFF	TGTGCCAGCAGTTCTCCCGGGCATCCCACGACAGGAAACACTGAAGCTTTCTTT
NA	TRBV28	NA	TRBJ2-7	CASSPVGDEQYF	TGTGCCAGCAGCCCGGTGGGCGACGAGCAGTACTTC
NA	TRBV7-9	TRBD1	TRBJ1-1	CASSPGTGETNTEAFF	TGTGCCAGCAGCCCGGGGACAGGGGAAACGAACACTGAAGCTTTCTTT
once	TRBV6-1	TRBD2	TRBJ2-5	CAIHPRLAGRETQYF	TGTGCCATCCATCCTCGACTAGCGGGGAGGGAGACCCAGTACTTC
NA	TRBV27	NA	TRBJ2-3	CASGPRELANTGTDTQYF	TGTGCCAGCGGTCCCAGGGAACTGGCTAATACAGGCACAGATACGCAGTATTTT
NA	TRBV27	TRBD2	TRBJ2-1	CASSLTLAGVPNNEQFF	TGTGCCAGCAGTTTGACCCTAGCGGGAGTGCCCAACAATGAGCAGTTCTTC
NA	TRBV11-2	NA	TRBJ2-5	CASSPKETQYF	TGTGCCAGCAGCCCAAAAGAGACCCAGTACTTC
NA	TRBV27	NA	TRBJ2-2	CASTKQDPAGNTGELFF	TGTGCCAGCACCAAACAAGACCCAGCGGGGAACACCGGGGAGCTGTTTTTT
NA	TRBV6-4	TRBD2	TRBJ2-1	CASSVRAGGYNEQFF	TGTGCCAGCTCAGTCCGAGCGGGAGGCTACAATGAGCAGTTCTTC
NA	TRBV19	NA	TRBJ1-4	CASSKRPTGQGEKLFF	TGTGCCAGTAGTAAACGACCGACAGGCCAAGGGGAAAAACTGTTTTTT
NA	TRBV7-3	NA	TRBJ2-1	CASSLVGSSSYNEQFF	TGTGCCAGCAGCTTGGTCGGGTCGAGCTCCTACAATGAGCAGTTCTTC
NA	TRBV4-3	NA	TRBJ2-5	CASSQDSTGYETQYF	TGCGCCAGCAGCCAAGATTCTACGGGGTACGAGACCCAGTACTTC
NA	TRBV27	NA	TRBJ1-5	CASSADGSSNQPQHF	TGTGCCAGCAGTGCCGATGGGAGTAGCAATCAGCCCCAGCATTTT
NA	TRBV18	NA	TRBJ2-1	CASSLSGEAGDYNEQFF	TGTGCCAGCTCACTGTCGGGGGAAGCCGGAGATTACAATGAGCAGTTCTTC
NA	TRBV5-6	TRBD1	TRBJ2-7	CASSLRGQGFYEQYF	TGTGCCAGCAGCTTAAGGGGACAGGGCTTCTACGAGCAGTACTTC
NA	TRBV9	TRBD2	TRBJ2-3	CASSVAGGSTDTQYF	TGTGCCAGCAGCGTAGCGGGAGGTAGCACAGATACGCAGTATTTT
NA	TRBV6-4	TRBD2	TRBJ2-3	CASSDSAGATDTQYF	TGTGCCAGCAGTGACTCAGCGGGGGCTACAGATACGCAGTATTTT
NA	TRBV28	NA	TRBJ2-1	CASRPGTPYNEQFF	TGTGCCAGCAGGCCCGGGACTCCCTACAATGAGCAGTTCTTC
NA	TRBV7-8	TRBD1	TRBJ1-2	CASSTTGNYGYTF	TGTGCCAGCAGCACGACAGGGAACTATGGCTACACCTTC
NA	TRBV4-2	NA	TRBJ1-1	CASSHGEALNTEAFF	TGTGCCAGCAGCCACGGTGAGGCCTTAAACACTGAAGCTTTCTTT
NA	TRBV19	TRBD1	TRBJ1-1	CASSPRTGGMMTEAFF	TGTGCCAGTAGTCCCCGGACAGGGGGCATGATGACTGAAGCTTTCTTT
NA	TRBV7-8	TRBD1	TRBJ2-1	CASSGRDRDYNEQFF	TGTGCCAGCAGCGGCCGGGACAGGGACTACAATGAGCAGTTCTTC
NA	TRBV7-8	TRBD1	TRBJ1-1	CASSSRQGANTEAFF	TGTGCCAGCAGTTCCCGGCAGGGGGCGAACACTGAAGCTTTCTTT
NA	TRBV7-2	TRBD2	TRBJ2-7	CASSLDAGGNSYEQYF	TGTGCCAGCAGCTTAGATGCGGGGGGTAACTCCTACGAGCAGTACTTC
NA	TRBV27	NA	TRBJ2-7	CASSFDPTEDEQYF	TGTGCCAGCAGTTTTGACCCAACGGAGGACGAGCAGTACTTC
once	TRBV15	NA	TRBJ1-1	CATSRDEGNTEAFF	TGTGCCACCAGCAGAGACGAGGGGAACACTGAAGCTTTCTTT
NA	TRBV4-3	NA	TRBJ2-7	CASSQDGEGAYEQYF	TGCGCCAGCAGCCAAGATGGGGAAGGGGCCTACGAGCAGTACTTC
NA	TRBV6-4	TRBD2	TRBJ2-3	CASRGTSGGTDTQYF	TGTGCCAGCAGGGGTACTAGCGGTGGCACAGATACGCAGTATTTT
once	TRBV27	TRBD1	TRBJ1-3	CASSPGQGPGNTIYF	TGTGCCAGCAGTCCCGGACAGGGCCCTGGAAACACCATATATTTT